This TCR beta chain was captured by sequencing in a study of T cells expressing NK-cell markers (dated by TCRdb to between 2020 and 2021). For the wider study: In sorted CD3+CD56+NKG2C+, CD3+CD56+NKG2C- and CD3+CD56-NKG2C+ T-cell subsets from 7 or 8 donors, TCR beta-chain repertoires were profiled. Libraries were sequenced as 2 x 150 bp reads on Illumina HiSeq 2000/2500, MiSeq or NextSeq. Seven of the eight sequenced donors were HCMV-seropositive and one was HCMV-seronegative. All eight donors whose samples were sequenced were randomly selected healthy volunteers, three of them men and five women. Overall results and qualifications from the work: Those dominant clonotypes were again the most abundant among CD3+CD56-NKG2C+ cells in a few donors, at about 25-60.1%. In more than five donors, the dominant CD3+CD56+NKG2C+ clonotypes were found to rank among the top 10 CD8+ clonotypes and to make up about 1.0-7.0% of CD8+ T cells. Whether the expanded NKG2C-expressing T cell clones were specific for HCMV antigens remained unclear.

For this clonotype: It has no known antigen specificity.

Looking up the germline V gene yields CDR1 LGHNA and CDR2 YNFKEQ. The CDR3 runs 17 amino acids, cysteine and phenylalanine included. Only the protein is on record. To determine HCMV serostatus, a commercial ELISA kit was used to detect HCMV-specific IgG in serum. Ficoll density gradient centrifugation was used to isolate peripheral blood mononuclear cells from blood. The sequencer was an Illumina HiSeq 2000. TCR beta cDNA libraries were made by 5'RACE template switching that added a universal primer site and unique molecular identifiers. Synthesis of cDNA was primed from the TCR beta constant segment and was followed by two consecutive PCR amplification steps. The study's own analysis went as follows. MIGEC handled demultiplexing of the reads and grouping by UMI, while MiTCR was used to assemble and quantify clonotypes. To remove erroneous sequences, TCR cDNA sequences were retained only when supported by two or more reads. Downstream repertoire analysis used the tcR package, and clonotypes were matched across fractions by CDR3 nucleotide sequence plus V segment. VDJmatch was used to annotate antigen specificity against VDJdb, with one amino acid substitution allowed in CDR3. TCRdb reprocessed the reads, so every CDR3 protein sequence counts as one entry and DNA is not shown. These V and J calls are TCRdb output, not the study's own analysis. This sample's table carries fewer than 550,000 distinct CDR3 sequences. The top ten hold over 1.1% of the sample.

This TCR was sampled from a woman between 50 and 59 years old in good health. Donor details come from another sample of the same person, matched by shared clones. The sequence joins TRBV4-2 to TRBJ2-3; checking the TCRdb D call of TRBD2 is not possible without DNA. Sequencing used blood T cells: a sorted CD56 or NKG2C T cell subset, CD4+ or CD8+ T cells, or bulk PBMC T cells (not recorded which). The CDR3 corresponds to CASSQAPTAGSTDTQYF.